This entry is about one T cell receptor (beta chain). What it binds is unknown. This record belongs to a study of a mutant IDH1 vaccine in newly diagnosed glioma. For the study at large: Across weeks 1, 3, 5, 7, 11, 15, 19 and 23, patients received a vaccination each time, eight in all. The earlier regimen, radiotherapy, temozolomide, or both, was most often both. Mean patient age was about 44 years; around 62% were male and about 40% female. Study findings and constraints: Any relationship between pseudoprogression and changes in top peripheral T cell clonotypes seemed absent.

Using immunoSEQ multiplex PCR, the repertoire was profiled, and TCRdb retains in-frame clones only, with some absent. This table holds over 25,000 clones, approximately 86% found once. Time point denoted: week 5, during vaccination. Vaccine doses each comprised 300 ug of mutant IDH1 20-mer peptide, with topical imiquimod. Trimming removed 2 bases from V and 4 bases from J; junction bases left unmatched: 2. There are 14 residues in the CDR3. CDR1 is SGDLS and CDR2 is YYNGEE in the germline V gene. This chain links TRBV9 with TRBJ2-1; 8 bases line up with TRBD1. The source material was peripheral blood mononuclear cells (PBMCs), sampled from a glioma patient whose treatment included an IDH1 peptide vaccine. The TCR originated in a woman between 40 and 55 years old with glioma. Some clones in this sample may be carry-over from other donors' samples. CDR3 region: CASSVGDRYNEQFF. The DNA for the CDR3 is TGTGCCAGCAGCGTCGGGGACAGGTACAATGAGCAGTTCTTC. Full variable domain (remainder filled in from reference TRBV9 and TRBJ2-1): DSGVTQTPKHLITATGQRVTLRCSPRSGDLSVYWYQQSLDQGLQFLIQYYNGEERAKGNILERFSAQQFPDLHSELNLSSLELGDSALYFCASSVGDRYNEQFFGPGTRLTVL.